This T cell receptor beta chain comes out of a study of cytomegalovirus exposure and HLA in healthy donors. CDR3 length: 20 residues. Per the germline V gene, CDR1 is SGDLS and CDR2 is YYNGEE. The trim removed 0 bases at V and 0 bases at J, leaving 10 bases unmatched. The primer mix had 60 Vbeta and 13 Jbeta primers. Profiling relied on immunoSEQ multiplex PCR, and the TCRdb table lists in-frame clones only, not all of them. Seen here are roughly 100,000 clones, about 75% observed once, and the top ten hold roughly 7.7%. Though probably carrying unrecorded immune exposures, donors were nominally healthy at sampling.

The J gene is TRBJ2-4, the V gene TRBV9, with TRBD2 matching 12 bases. The clonotype comes from a man aged 35-49 years in good health and CMV-seropositive. The specimen sequenced was PBMCs. Here the CDR3 reads CASSVAPTSGGRGAKNIQYF. The CDR3 DNA follows: TGTGCCAGCAGCGTAGCTCCGACTAGCGGGGGCCGTGGAGCCAAAAACATTCAGTACTTC.